The TCR beta chain described here comes from a study of T-cell reconstitution after alpha-beta-depleted transplantation in children. During its preparation, the TCRbeta library received unique molecular identifiers. MiXCR, run by TCRdb on the PCR reads, gives a single entry per CDR3 protein. The sample shows 500,000 to 600,000 distinct CDR3 sequences, roughly 33% of them seen only once. The length of the CDR3 is 15 residues. Trimming cost V 0 bases and J 2 bases, with 8 bases left between them. Germline V gene lookup returns CDR1 MNHEY and CDR2 SVGEGT. The chain joins TRBV6-2 or TRBV6-3 to TRBJ1-3; D ambiguous. The receptor was isolated from a human donor who donated a stem cell graft to a child with aplastic anemia. The sequencing used PBMCs from the stem cell graft donor, collected from the stem cell graft. In nucleotides, the CDR3 is TGTGCCAGCAGTTACTCGATCTGGACTGGAAACACCATATATTTT. Amino acids: CASSYSIWTGNTIYF.